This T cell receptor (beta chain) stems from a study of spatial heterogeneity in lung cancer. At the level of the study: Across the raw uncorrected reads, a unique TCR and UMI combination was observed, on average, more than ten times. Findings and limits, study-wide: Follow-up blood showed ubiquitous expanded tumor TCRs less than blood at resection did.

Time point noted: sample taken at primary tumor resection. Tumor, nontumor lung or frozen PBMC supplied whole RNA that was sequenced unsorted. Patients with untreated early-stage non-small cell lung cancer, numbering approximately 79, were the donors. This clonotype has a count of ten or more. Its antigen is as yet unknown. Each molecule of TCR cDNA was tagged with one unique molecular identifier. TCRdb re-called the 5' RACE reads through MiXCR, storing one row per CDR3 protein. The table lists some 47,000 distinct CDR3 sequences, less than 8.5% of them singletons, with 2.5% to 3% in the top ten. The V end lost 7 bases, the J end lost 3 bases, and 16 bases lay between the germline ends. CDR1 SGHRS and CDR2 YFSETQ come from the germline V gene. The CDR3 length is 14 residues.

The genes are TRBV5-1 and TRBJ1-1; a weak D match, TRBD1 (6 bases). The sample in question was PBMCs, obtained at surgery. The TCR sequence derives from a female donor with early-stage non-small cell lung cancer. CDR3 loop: CASGRQDLDTEAFF. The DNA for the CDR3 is TGCGCCAGCGGCAGACAGGATCTTGACACTGAAGCTTTCTTT.